This entry is about one T cell receptor beta chain. This may stem from a read error, because a much larger clone lies one nucleotide away. This sample is drawn from a study of Graves' ophthalmopathy and Graves' hyperthyroidism. There are 15 residues in the CDR3. V dropped 1 base and J dropped 6 bases, with 15 bases sitting between them. Germline V gene lookup returns CDR1 SEHNR and CDR2 FQNEAQ (reference sequence). RNA transcripts provided the template for amplifying TCR beta CDR3 regions. Second-round multiplex PCR followed a first-round RT-PCR using HTBI primers. A single record per CDR3 protein comes from TCRdb applying MiXCR to the multiplex PCR reads. Among over a million distinct CDR3 sequences listed, 35% to 45% were seen once.

The sequence was obtained from an adult man with Graves' hyperthyroidism. This rearrangement joins TRBV7-9 to TRBJ1-1; D unclear. What was sequenced was peripheral blood or thyroid tissue (not recorded which). In DNA, the CDR3 is TGTGCCAGCAGCTTAGAAGGTGTAGGCTACGCTGAAGCTTTCTTT. Its translation is CASSLEGVGYAEAFF.